A single sample is the source of the 32 T cell receptor beta chains below, sequenced in a study of blood T cell repertoires in COVID-19. Some clones are missing from TCRdb's copy, which holds only in-frame ones; the method was immunoSEQ multiplex PCR. Altogether tens of thousands of clones are present, around 74% being singletons, with the ten largest covering about 9.9%. The specimen sequenced was peripheral blood. The origin of the receptors is a human donor in a cohort sampled during active COVID-19.

This chain uses TRBV7-8 with TRBJ1-6; 8 positions match TRBD1. Per germline, CDR1 SGHVS and CDR2 FQNEAQ. J gave up 10 bases and V 5 bases, and 10 bases lay outside the gene matches. The CDR3 has 15 amino acids. The CDR3 sequence: CASSTQGVGGSPLHF. Written as DNA, the CDR3 is TGTGCCAGCAGCACACAGGGGGTCGGGGGGTCACCCCTCCACTTT. Looking up the rest from reference TRBV7-8 and TRBJ1-6 gives the full variable domain: GAGVSQSPRYKVAKRGQDVALRCDPISGHVSLFWYQQALGQGPEFLTYFQNEAQLDKSGLPSDRFFAERPEGSVSTLKIQRTQQEDSAVYLCASSTQGVGGSPLHFGNGTRLTVT.

The chain couples TRBV3-1 (or the pseudogene TRBV3-2) to TRBJ1-5; the match to TRBD1 covers 9 bases. V lost 9 bases and J lost 6; bases outside the gene matches: 9. Germline CDR1 is LGHDT and CDR2 is YNNKEL (reference sequence). The CDR3 consists of 14 residues. The DNA of the CDR3 is TGTGCCAGGGCCCGGGACAGGGTGACTCAGCCCCAGCATTTT. Translation gives CARARDRVTQPQHF.

The chain has TRBV5-1 and TRBJ2-3, with a weak D call TRBD1 (5 bases). The CDR3 runs 16 residues. Trimming left V 4 bases short and J 0 bases short, with 15 bases between. In germline, CDR1 is SGHRS, CDR2 YFSETQ. CDR3 loop: CASSRRIGASTDTQYF. In DNA form, the CDR3 reads TGCGCCAGCAGCCGGCGGATTGGGGCAAGCACAGATACGCAGTATTTT.

This clone appeared once. This sequence joins TRBV7-8 and TRBJ1-2; a possible D gene is TRBD1 (5 bases). Trimming stripped 6 bases from V and 3 bases from J, with 17 bases between. The CDR3 spans 15 residues. Germline V gene data show CDR1 as SGHVS and CDR2 as FQNEAQ. DNA of the CDR3: TGTGCCAGCAGTCCCCGTGGGGCAGGGTACTATGGCTACACCTTC. Its translation is CASSPRGAGYYGYTF.

The CDR3 sequence is CASSEGANEQFF. The CDR3 nucleotides are TGTGCCAGCAGTGAAGGGGCCAATGAGCAGTTCTTC. The chain carries TRBV2 and TRBJ2-1; D not resolved. V was pared by 1 base and J by 6 bases, with 4 bases between. Germline CDR1 SNHLY, CDR2 FYNNEI. There are 12 residues in the CDR3.

This chain links TRBV11-2 with TRBJ2-6, with D maybe TRBD1 (5 bases). Germline V CDR1 and CDR2: SGHAT, FQNNGV. This CDR3 is built from 15 residues. Trimming removed 5 bases from V and 4 bases from J, with 12 bases in between. DNA for the CDR3: TGTGCCAGCAGCCGTACAGGCAGGGGGGCCAACGTCCTGACTTTC. It codes for CASSRTGRGANVLTF.

This clone was detected once. The V call is TRBV5-1, the J call TRBJ2-3; 7 bases are a match to TRBD2. Trimming removed 0 bases from V and 0 bases from J; junction bases left unmatched: 4. Germline CDR1 reads SGHRS; CDR2 reads YFSETQ. CDR3 size: 16 residues. The CDR3 loop is CASSLGERGSTDTQYF. CDR3 DNA sequence: TGCGCCAGCAGCTTGGGGGAGCGGGGTAGCACAGATACGCAGTATTTT. Filled out from reference TRBV5-1 and TRBJ2-3, the complete variable domain reads KAGVTQTPRYLIKTRGQQVTLSCSPISGHRSVSWYQQTPGQGLQFLFEYFSETQRNKGNFPGRFSGRQFSNSRSEMNVSTLELGDSALYLCASSLGERGSTDTQYFGPGTRLTVL.

The chain carries TRBV7-9 and TRBJ2-3; TRBD2 agrees at 12 bases. The trim removed 2 bases at V and 3 bases at J, leaving 3 bases unmatched. Germline loops: CDR1 SEHNR, CDR2 FQNEAQ (reference sequence). CDR3 length: 16 residues. The DNA for the CDR3 is TGTGCCAGCAGCTTAACTAGCGGGGGGCAAACAGATACGCAGTATTTT. Translation gives CASSLTSGGQTDTQYF.

This chain connects TRBV6-5 to TRBJ2-3, with TRBD1 identical over 10 bases. Germline lookup yields CDR1 MNHEY and CDR2 SVGAGI. V was pared by 8 bases and J by 4 bases, with 3 bases of the junction left unmatched. The CDR3 is 13 residues long. The CDR3 DNA reads as TGTGCCAGCCGGGACAGGGGCCCAGATACGCAGTATTTT. The encoded protein is CASRDRGPDTQYF.

The chain has TRBV24-1 and TRBJ1-2, with 8 bases identical to TRBD1. The CDR3 consists of 14 residues. CDR1 is KGHDR and CDR2 is SFDVKD in the germline V gene. With V trimmed by 3 bases and J by 5 bases, 4 bases remained unmatched. CDR3 bases: TGTGCCACCAGTGATGCGGACAGGGCTTATGGCTACACCTTC. Protein product: CATSDADRAYGYTF.

A single count supports this clone. V is TRBV2 and J is TRBJ1-1; TRBD1 agrees at 9 bases. The length of the CDR3 is 16 residues. Germline CDR1 SNHLY, CDR2 FYNNEI. J was trimmed by 6 bases and V by 3 bases; bases with no gene match: 11. The CDR3 DNA reads as TGTGCCAGCAGTGATCGAGGTGGACAGGGGAGCCCTGAAGCTTTCTTT. Translated, it gives CASSDRGGQGSPEAFF.

This chain connects TRBV7-3 to TRBJ1-2; TRBD1 aligns across 8 bases. Germline loops: CDR1 SGHTA, CDR2 FQGTGA. The CDR3 runs 12 residues. Trimming removed 4 bases from V and 8 bases from J; junction bases left unmatched: 3. The CDR3 DNA follows: TGTGCCAGCAGCTCCGGACAGGGCGGCTACACCTTC. This gives the protein CASSSGQGGYTF.

The rearrangement links TRBV7-2 to TRBJ2-5, with D perhaps matching TRBD2 (7 bases). This CDR3 has 16 amino acids. Trimming took 1 base from V and 7 from J, leaving 19 bases between them. Germline assignment: CDR1 SGHTA and CDR2 FQGNSA. CDR3 sequence: CASSLEWGGAQGTQYF. Written as DNA, the CDR3 is TGTGCCAGCAGCTTAGAGTGGGGGGGGGCACAGGGGACCCAGTACTTC. Combining the CDR3 with reference TRBV7-2 and TRBJ2-5 gives the whole variable domain GAGVSQSPSNKVTEKGKDVELRCDPISGHTALYWYRQSLGQGLEFLIYFQGNSAPDKSGLPSDRFSAERTGGSVSTLTIQRTQQEDSAVYLCASSLEWGGAQGTQYFGPGTRLLVL.

This chain joins TRBV7-2 and TRBJ2-1, with D maybe TRBD2 (5 bases). Germline loops: CDR1 SGHTA, CDR2 FQGNSA. This CDR3 has 14 residues. V dropped 7 bases and J dropped 2 bases, with 12 bases sitting between them. CDR3 sequence: CASIRTGTYNEQFF. The CDR3 DNA reads TGTGCCAGCATCCGAACGGGAACCTACAATGAGCAGTTCTTC.

The rearrangement uses TRBV30 and TRBJ2-7; D uncertain. Per germline, CDR1 GTSNPN and CDR2 SVGIG (reference sequence). This CDR3 has 12 amino acids. V lost 3 bases and J lost 3, with 9 bases in between. The CDR3, as DNA: TGTGCCTGGAGCGTTTCGGGCTACGAGCAGTACTTC. It yields the protein CAWSVSGYEQYF.

The V gene is TRBV6-2 or TRBV6-3, the J gene TRBJ2-3; D may be TRBD2 (6 bases). The CDR3 contains 14 residues. V dropped 3 bases and J dropped 1 base, with 8 bases sitting between them. The germline CDR1 and CDR2 sequences are MNHEY and SVGEGT. For the CDR3, the DNA is TGTGCCAGCAGTTATTCGGGAGGCACAGATACGCAGTATTTT. Translating it yields CASSYSGGTDTQYF.

This chain connects TRBV2 to TRBJ2-7, with TRBD1 matching 9 bases. Germline values: CDR1 SNHLY, CDR2 FYNNEI. Germline trimming cut 4 bases from V and 4 bases from J; bases unmatched to any gene: 5. CDR3 length: 14 amino acids. The CDR3 DNA reads TGTGCCAGCAGTGTTGGGACAGGGATATACGAGCAGTACTTC. Encoded protein: CASSVGTGIYEQYF.

The V gene is TRBV11-3, the J gene TRBJ2-7; 8 bases line up with TRBD2. In germline, CDR1 is SGHNT, CDR2 YENEEA. The CDR3 is 16 amino acids. V dropped 3 bases and J dropped 0; count of bases not matched to a gene: 7. The CDR3 is CASSFSGEDSSYEQYF. CDR3 DNA: TGTGCCAGCAGCTTTAGCGGGGAGGACAGCTCCTACGAGCAGTACTTC.

This chain links TRBV4-1 with TRBJ2-7; a weak D match, TRBD2 (5 bases). Trimming removed 2 bases from V and 2 bases from J, with 13 bases in between. The CDR3 consists of 15 residues. The germline V gene has CDR1 MGHRA and CDR2 YSYEKL. The CDR3 DNA follows: TGCGCCAGCAGCCAAATCAAAGCGGAGACCTACGAGCAGTACTTC. It is translated as CASSQIKAETYEQYF.

This chain links TRBV5-1 with TRBJ2-5, with 7 bases lining up with TRBD1. J gave up 3 bases and V 2 bases, and 4 bases lay outside the gene matches. CDR1 is SGHRS, CDR2 YFSETQ, per germline. The CDR3 totals 14 residues. In nucleotides, the CDR3 is TGCGCCAGCAGCTTTGGTCAGGGGGAAGAGACCCAGTACTTC. It translates to CASSFGQGEETQYF.

The chain has TRBV30 and TRBJ2-5, with D perhaps matching TRBD2 (6 bases). Trimming shortened V by 3 bases and J by 4 bases, and 9 bases separated the two germline ends. The CDR3 covers 12 residues. CDR1 and CDR2 from the germline V gene are GTSNPN and SVGIG (reference sequence). In DNA, the CDR3 is TGTGCCTGGAGGGGGGGAGGAGAGACCCAGTACTTC. It specifies CAWRGGGETQYF.

A word on this clone: This CDR3 is also generated by other DNA sequences in the sample. The V and J genes are TRBV9 and TRBJ2-1; 9 bases map to TRBD2. The V segment lost 4 bases and the J segment 1 base; nucleotides outside the gene matches: 3. The CDR3 loop spans 15 amino acids. In germline, CDR1 is SGDLS, CDR2 YYNGEE. The CDR3 DNA sequence: TGTGCCAGCAGCCTTAGCGGGGGATCCTACAATGAGCAGTTCTTC. This encodes CASSLSGGSYNEQFF.

V gene TRBV5-1 combines with J gene TRBJ2-6; D uncertain. The CDR3 sequence is 15 residues long. CDR1 and CDR2 from the germline V gene are SGHRS and YFSETQ. V lost 4 bases to trimming and J lost 0 bases, with 8 bases between them. The CDR3 reads CASSNRYSGANVLTF. The CDR3 DNA follows: TGCGCCAGCAGCAACAGATACTCTGGGGCCAACGTCCTGACTTTC.

The rearrangement joins TRBV6-4 to TRBJ2-1; 11 bases are a match to TRBD2. V shed 2 bases and J 6 bases; nucleotides not matched to a gene: 3. The CDR3 has 15 residues. From germline, CDR1 is MRHNA and CDR2 SNTAGT. The CDR3 nucleotides are TGTGCCAGCAGTGACCTAGCGGGGGGCACCAATGAGCAGTTCTTC. This gives the protein CASSDLAGGTNEQFF.

The chain combines TRBV7-9 with TRBJ1-4; D remains ambiguous. The CDR3 covers 15 residues. V was cut by 5 bases and J by 7 bases, with 17 bases left in between. CDR1 and CDR2 from the germline V gene are SEHNR and FQNEAQ (reference sequence). The CDR3 sequence: CASSPAGSYSEKLFF. In nucleotides, the CDR3 is TGTGCCAGCAGCCCCGCCGGGAGTTATAGTGAAAAACTGTTTTTT.

The CDR3 DNA is TGTGCCAGCAGTTGGCCCCGAAACACCATATATTTT. Encoded protein: CASSWPRNTIYF. This chain connects TRBV28 to TRBJ1-3; D is uncertain. The germline V gene has CDR1 MDHEN and CDR2 SYDVKM. The CDR3 contains 12 residues. V lost 4 bases and J 5 bases, leaving 6 bases between the germline ends.

As concerns this clone: The junction and the germline gene differ at one end; a read error may be behind it. V and J are TRBV7-9 and TRBJ2-7; 7 nucleotides agree with TRBD2. Germline loops: CDR1 SEHNR, CDR2 FQNEAQ (reference sequence). The CDR3 is 16 residues long. This CDR3 reads CASSLARGLTNPPQYF. Written as DNA, the CDR3 is TGTGCCAGCAGCCTAGCGAGGGGACTAACGAATCCTCCGCAGTACTTC.

The genes are TRBV6-5 and TRBJ1-3, with D perhaps matching TRBD1 (6 bases). The CDR3 is 14 amino acids. V lost 2 bases to trimming and J lost 6 bases, with 11 bases between them. Germline assignment: CDR1 MNHEY and CDR2 SVGAGI. Here the CDR3 reads CASSYEGDPNTIYF. The CDR3 DNA is TGTGCCAGCAGTTACGAGGGGGACCCAAACACCATATATTTT.

For this clone: One end of the junction is discordant with germline, which a read error may explain. The gene calls are TRBV29-1 and TRBJ1-4, with TRBD1 as a possible D gene (5 bases). From germline, CDR1 is SQVTM and CDR2 ANQGSEA. The CDR3 extends over 11 amino acids. As DNA, the CDR3 is TGTTGGGAGGGGTTACGGGAAAAACTGTTTTTT. Its protein is CWEGLREKLFF. Combining the CDR3 with reference TRBV29-1 and TRBJ1-4 gives the whole variable domain SAVISQKPSRDICQRGTSLTIQCQVDSQVTMMFWYRQQPGQSLTLIATANQGSEATYESGFVIDKFPISRPNLTFSTLTVSNMSPEDSSIYLCWEGLREKLFFGSGTQLSVL.

The rearrangement uses TRBV4-3 and TRBJ1-2; TRBD1 agrees at 7 bases. V shed 0 bases and J 7 bases; nucleotides not matched to a gene: 2. CDR3 size: 13 residues. The V gene's germline CDR1 is LGHNA and CDR2 YSLEER. In DNA, the CDR3 is TGCGCCAGCAGCCAAGATCGGACAGGTGGCTACACCTTC. This translates into CASSQDRTGGYTF.

The chain is built from TRBV7-3 and TRBJ2-7; possibly TRBD2 for D (5 bases). Germline lookup yields CDR1 SGHTA and CDR2 FQGTGA. This CDR3 is built from 12 residues. Trimming shortened V by 5 bases and J by 7 bases, and 12 bases separated the two germline ends. CDR3 amino acids: CASSRPSGEQYF. The CDR3 bases are TGTGCCAGCAGCCGCCCCTCGGGGGAGCAGTACTTC.

This clone appeared a few times. The rearrangement uses TRBV5-1 and TRBJ2-7, with 7 bases lining up with TRBD1. The ends lost 2 bases at V and 6 bases at J; junction bases unmatched: 5. The CDR3 has 13 amino acids. CDR1 and CDR2 (germline): SGHRS, YFSETQ. In nucleotides, the CDR3 is TGCGCCAGCAGCTTTACGGACAGGCTCGAGCAGTACTTC. Translating it yields CASSFTDRLEQYF.